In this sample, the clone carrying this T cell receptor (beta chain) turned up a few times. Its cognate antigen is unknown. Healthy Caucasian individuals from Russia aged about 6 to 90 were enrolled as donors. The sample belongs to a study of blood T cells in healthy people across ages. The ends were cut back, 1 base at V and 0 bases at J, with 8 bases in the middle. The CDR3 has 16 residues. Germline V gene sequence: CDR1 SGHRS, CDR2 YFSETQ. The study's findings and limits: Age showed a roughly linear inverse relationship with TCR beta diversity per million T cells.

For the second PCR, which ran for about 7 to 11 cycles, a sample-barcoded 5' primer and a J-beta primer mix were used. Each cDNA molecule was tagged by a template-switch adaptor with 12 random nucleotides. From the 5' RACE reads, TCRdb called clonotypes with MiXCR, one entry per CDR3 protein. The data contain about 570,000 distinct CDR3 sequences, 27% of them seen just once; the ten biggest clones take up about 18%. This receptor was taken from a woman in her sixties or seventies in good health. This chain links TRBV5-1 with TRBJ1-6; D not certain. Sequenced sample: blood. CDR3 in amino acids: CASSLTGSSYNSPLHF. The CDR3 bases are TGCGCCAGCAGCTTGACCGGGAGCTCCTATAATTCACCCCTCCACTTT.